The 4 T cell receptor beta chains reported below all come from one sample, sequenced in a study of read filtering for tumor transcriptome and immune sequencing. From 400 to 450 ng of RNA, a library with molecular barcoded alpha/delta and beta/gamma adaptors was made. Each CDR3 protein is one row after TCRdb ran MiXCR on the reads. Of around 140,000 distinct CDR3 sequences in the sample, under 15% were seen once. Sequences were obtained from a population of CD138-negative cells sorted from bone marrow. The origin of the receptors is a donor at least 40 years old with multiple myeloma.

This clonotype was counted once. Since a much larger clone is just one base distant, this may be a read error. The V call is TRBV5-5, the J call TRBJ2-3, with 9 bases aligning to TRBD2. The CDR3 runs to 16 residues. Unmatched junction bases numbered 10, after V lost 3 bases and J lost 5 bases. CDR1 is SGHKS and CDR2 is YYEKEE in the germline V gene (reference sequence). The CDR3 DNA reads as TGTGCCAGCAGCTCTCTCGGGACTAGCAGAGGAGATACGCAGTATTTT. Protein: CASSSLGTSRGDTQYF.

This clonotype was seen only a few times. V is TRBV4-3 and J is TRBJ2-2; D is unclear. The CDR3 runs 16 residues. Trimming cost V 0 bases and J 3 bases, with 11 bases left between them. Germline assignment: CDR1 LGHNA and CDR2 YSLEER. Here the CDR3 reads CASSQDGWDYTGELFF. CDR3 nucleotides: TGCGCCAGCAGCCAAGATGGATGGGATTACACCGGGGAGCTGTTTTTT.

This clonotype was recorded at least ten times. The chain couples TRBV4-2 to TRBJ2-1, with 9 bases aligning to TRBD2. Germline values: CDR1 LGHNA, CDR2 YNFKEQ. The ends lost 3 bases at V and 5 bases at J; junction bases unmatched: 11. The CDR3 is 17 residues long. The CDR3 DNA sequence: TGTGCCAGCAGCCAGGGTAGAAAACTAGCGGGTAACAATGAGCAGTTCTTC. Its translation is CASSQGRKLAGNNEQFF.

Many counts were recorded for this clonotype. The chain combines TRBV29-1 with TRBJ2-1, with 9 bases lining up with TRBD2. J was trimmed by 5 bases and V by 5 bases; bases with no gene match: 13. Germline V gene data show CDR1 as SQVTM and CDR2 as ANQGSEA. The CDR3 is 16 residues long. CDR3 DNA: TGCAGCGTTCTTTATGCGGCGGGAGGGCCACACAATGAGCAGTTCTTC. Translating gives CSVLYAAGGPHNEQFF.